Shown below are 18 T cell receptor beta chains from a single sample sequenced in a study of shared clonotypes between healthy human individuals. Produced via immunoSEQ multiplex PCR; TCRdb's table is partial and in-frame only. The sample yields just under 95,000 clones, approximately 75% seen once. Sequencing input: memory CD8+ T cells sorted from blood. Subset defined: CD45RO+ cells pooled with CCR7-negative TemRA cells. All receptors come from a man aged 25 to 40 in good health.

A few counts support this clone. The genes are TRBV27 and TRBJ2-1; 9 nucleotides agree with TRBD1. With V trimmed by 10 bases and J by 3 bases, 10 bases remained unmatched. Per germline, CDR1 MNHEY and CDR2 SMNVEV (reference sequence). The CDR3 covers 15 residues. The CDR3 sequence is CATRSRDRDYNEQFF. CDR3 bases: TGTGCCACCCGGTCCCGGGACAGGGACTACAATGAGCAGTTCTTC.

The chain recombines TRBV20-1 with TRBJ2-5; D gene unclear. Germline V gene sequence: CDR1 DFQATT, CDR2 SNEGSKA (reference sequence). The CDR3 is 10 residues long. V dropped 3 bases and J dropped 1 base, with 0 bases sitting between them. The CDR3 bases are TGCAGTGCTAGCCAAGAGACCCAGTACTTC. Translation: CSASQETQYF.

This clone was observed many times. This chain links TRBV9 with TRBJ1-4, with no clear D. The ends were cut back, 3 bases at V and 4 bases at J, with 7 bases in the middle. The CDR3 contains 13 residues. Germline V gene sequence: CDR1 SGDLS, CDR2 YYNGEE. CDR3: CASSAWGNEKLFF. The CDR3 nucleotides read TGTGCCAGCAGCGCATGGGGTAATGAAAAACTGTTTTTT.

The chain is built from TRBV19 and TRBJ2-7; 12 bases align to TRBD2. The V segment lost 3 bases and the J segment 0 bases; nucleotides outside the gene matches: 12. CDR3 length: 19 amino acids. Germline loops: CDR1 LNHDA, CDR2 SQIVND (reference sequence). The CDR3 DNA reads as TGTGCCAGTAGTATCTTTGGACTAGCGGGAAGAGGGGGCTCCTACGAGCAGTACTTC. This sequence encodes CASSIFGLAGRGGSYEQYF.

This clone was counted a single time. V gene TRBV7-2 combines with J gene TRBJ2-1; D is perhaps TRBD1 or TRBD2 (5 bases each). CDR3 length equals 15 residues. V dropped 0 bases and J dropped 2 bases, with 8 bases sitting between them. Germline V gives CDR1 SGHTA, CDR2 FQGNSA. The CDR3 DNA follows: TGTGCCAGCAGCTTAGCGAGGGGAGCCTACAATGAGCAGTTCTTC. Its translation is CASSLARGAYNEQFF.

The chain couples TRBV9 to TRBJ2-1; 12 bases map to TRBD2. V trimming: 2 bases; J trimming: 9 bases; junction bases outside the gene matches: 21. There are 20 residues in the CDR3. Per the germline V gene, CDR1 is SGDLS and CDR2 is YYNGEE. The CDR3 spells CASSVTSQTELAGGRGEQFF. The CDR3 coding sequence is TGTGCCAGCAGCGTCACCTCCCAGACAGAACTAGCGGGAGGTAGGGGTGAGCAGTTCTTC.

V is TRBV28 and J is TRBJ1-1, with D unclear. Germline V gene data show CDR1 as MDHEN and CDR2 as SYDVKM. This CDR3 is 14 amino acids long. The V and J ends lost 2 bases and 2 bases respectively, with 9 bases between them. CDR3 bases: TGTGCCAGCAGTTTACCGTTGATTAACACTGAAGCTTTCTTT. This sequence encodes CASSLPLINTEAFF.

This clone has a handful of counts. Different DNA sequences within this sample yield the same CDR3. The CDR3 DNA follows: TGTGCCAGCAGTAGTTACTACGAGCAGTACTTC. This sequence encodes CASSSYYEQYF. The chain uses TRBV28 and TRBJ2-7; the D is unclear. The CDR3 is made up of 11 amino acids. Germline CDR1 MDHEN, CDR2 SYDVKM. The ends were cut back, 5 bases at V and 3 bases at J, with 5 bases in the middle.

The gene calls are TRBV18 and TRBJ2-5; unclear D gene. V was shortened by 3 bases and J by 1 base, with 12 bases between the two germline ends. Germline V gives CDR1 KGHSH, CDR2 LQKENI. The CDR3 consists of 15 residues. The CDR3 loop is CASSPLGFSQETQYF. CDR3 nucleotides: TGTGCCAGCTCACCCCTTGGGTTTAGCCAAGAGACCCAGTACTTC.

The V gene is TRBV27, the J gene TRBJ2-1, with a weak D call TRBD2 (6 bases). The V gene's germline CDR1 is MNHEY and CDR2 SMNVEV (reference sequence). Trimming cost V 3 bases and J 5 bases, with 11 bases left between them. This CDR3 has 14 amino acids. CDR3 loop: CASSFGGGNNEQFF. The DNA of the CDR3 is TGTGCCAGCAGTTTTGGGGGAGGCAACAATGAGCAGTTCTTC.

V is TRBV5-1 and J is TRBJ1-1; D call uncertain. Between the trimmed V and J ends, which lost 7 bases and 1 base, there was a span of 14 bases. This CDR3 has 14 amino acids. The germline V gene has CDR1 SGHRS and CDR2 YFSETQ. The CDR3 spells CASCEGFGNTEAFF. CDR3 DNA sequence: TGCGCCAGCTGCGAGGGCTTCGGGAACACTGAAGCTTTCTTT.

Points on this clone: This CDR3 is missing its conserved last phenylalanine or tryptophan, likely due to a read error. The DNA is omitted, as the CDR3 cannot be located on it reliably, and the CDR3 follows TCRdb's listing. CDR3 sequence: CASSLGDSKPSLS. This chain joins TRBV13 and TRBJ2-7; TRBD1 is the table's D call and was not checked against the DNA. CDR1 and CDR2 (germline): PRHDT, FYEKMQ (reference sequence). The CDR3 spans 13 residues, counting both ends.

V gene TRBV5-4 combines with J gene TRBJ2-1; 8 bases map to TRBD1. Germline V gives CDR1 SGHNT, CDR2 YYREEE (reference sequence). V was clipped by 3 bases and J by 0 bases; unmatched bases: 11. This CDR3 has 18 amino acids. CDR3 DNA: TGTGCCAGCAGCTCGCAAGCAGGGGGCACGAGCTCCTACAATGAGCAGTTCTTC. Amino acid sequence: CASSSQAGGTSSYNEQFF.

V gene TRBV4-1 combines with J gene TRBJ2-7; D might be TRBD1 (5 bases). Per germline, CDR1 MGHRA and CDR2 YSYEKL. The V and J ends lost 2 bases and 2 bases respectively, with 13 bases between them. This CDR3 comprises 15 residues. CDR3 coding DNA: TGCGCCAGCAGCCAATTCAGACAGCACACCTACGAGCAGTACTTC. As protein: CASSQFRQHTYEQYF.

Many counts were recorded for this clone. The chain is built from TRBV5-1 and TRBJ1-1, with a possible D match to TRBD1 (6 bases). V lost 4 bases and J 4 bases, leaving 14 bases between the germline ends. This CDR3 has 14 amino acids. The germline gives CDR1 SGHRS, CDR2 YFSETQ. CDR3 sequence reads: CASSPRTASTEAFF. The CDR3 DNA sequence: TGCGCCAGCAGCCCCCGGACAGCATCCACTGAAGCTTTCTTT.

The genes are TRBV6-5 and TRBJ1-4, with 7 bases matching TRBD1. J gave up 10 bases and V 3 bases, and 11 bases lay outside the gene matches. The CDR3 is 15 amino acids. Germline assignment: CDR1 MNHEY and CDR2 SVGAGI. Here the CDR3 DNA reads TGTGCCAGCAGTTATGAAGCTGAGCAGGGGGTAAAACTGTTTTTT. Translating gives CASSYEAEQGVKLFF.

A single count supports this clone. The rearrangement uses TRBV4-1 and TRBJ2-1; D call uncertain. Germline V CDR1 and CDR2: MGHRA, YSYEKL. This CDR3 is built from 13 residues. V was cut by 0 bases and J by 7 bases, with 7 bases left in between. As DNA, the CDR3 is TGCGCCAGCAGCCAAGATCGGGTAAATGAGCAGTTCTTC. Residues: CASSQDRVNEQFF.

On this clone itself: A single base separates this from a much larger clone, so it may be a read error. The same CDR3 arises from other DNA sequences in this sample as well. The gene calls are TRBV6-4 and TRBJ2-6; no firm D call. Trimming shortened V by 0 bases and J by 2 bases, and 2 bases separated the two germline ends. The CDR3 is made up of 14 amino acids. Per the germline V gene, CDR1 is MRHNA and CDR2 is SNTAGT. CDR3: CASSDSTGANVLTF. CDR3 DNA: TGTGCCAGCAGTGACTCGACTGGGGCCAACGTCCTGACTTTC.